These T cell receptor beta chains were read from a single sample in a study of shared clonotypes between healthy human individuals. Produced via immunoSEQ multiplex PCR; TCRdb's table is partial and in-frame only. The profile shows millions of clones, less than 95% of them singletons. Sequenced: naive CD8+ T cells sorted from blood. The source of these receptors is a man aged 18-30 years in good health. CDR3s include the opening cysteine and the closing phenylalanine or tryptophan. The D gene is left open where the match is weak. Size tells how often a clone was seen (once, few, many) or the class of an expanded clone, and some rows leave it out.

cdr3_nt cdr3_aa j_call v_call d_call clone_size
TGTGCCAGCAGCGTAGCTGCCGACTACGAGCAGTACTTC CASSVAADYEQYF TRBJ2-7 TRBV9 . .
TGTGCCAGCAGCCCCTCGCCCGGGACGCCTTCCTACGAGCAGTACTTC CASSPSPGTPSYEQYF TRBJ2-7 TRBV27 . .
TGTGCCAGCAGCTTAGGGGAGAACACTGAAGCTTTCTTT CASSLGENTEAFF TRBJ1-1 TRBV7-9 . .
TGTGCCAGTAGTCCCGGGACACCTTACACCGGGGAGCTGTTTTTT CASSPGTPYTGELFF TRBJ2-2 TRBV19 . .
TGTGCCAGCAGCTTAGGGTCCTATATTACGACTAATGAAAAACTGTTTTTT CASSLGSYITTNEKLFF TRBJ1-4 TRBV13 . .
TGTGCCAGTAGTCCCGTCTCGGGGTACGAGCAGTACTTC CASSPVSGYEQYF TRBJ2-7 TRBV19 . .
TGTGCCAGCAGGGGGACAGGGGTGGACGAGCAGTACTTC CASRGTGVDEQYF TRBJ2-7 TRBV6-4 TRBD1 .
TGCGCCAGCAGAGCGGACAGGGTGGACCATGGCTACACCTTC CASRADRVDHGYTF TRBJ1-2 TRBV10-2 TRBD1 .
TGTGCCAGCAGTTACTCGGGACAGGGGTTCAACGAGCAGTACTTC CASSYSGQGFNEQYF TRBJ2-7 TRBV6-6 TRBD1 .
TGTGCCAGTAGTACCCTCCGACAGGGTAAAAACACTGAAGCTTTCTTT CASSTLRQGKNTEAFF TRBJ1-1 TRBV19 TRBD1 once
TGTGCCAGTGGACAGGACTCCTACGAGCAGTACTTC CASGQDSYEQYF TRBJ2-7 TRBV6-5 TRBD1 once
TGTGCCAGCAGTTCACCACGTGGTCTTGAGACCCAGTACTTC CASSSPRGLETQYF TRBJ2-5 TRBV28 . .
TGTGCCAGCAGTTACTTTGGACCGACCTACGAGCAGTACTTC CASSYFGPTYEQYF TRBJ2-7 TRBV6-5 . .
TGCGCCAGCAGCCAAGAAAGGCAGGGTCGAGACGAGCAGTACTTC CASSQERQGRDEQYF TRBJ2-7 TRBV4-3 . once
TGTGCCAGTAGTATATCGGGGGTCTCCTCTCCCTTCACAGATACGCAGTATTTT CASSISGVSSPFTDTQYF TRBJ2-3 TRBV19 . .
TGTGCCAGCTCACAGGGACCTGGGGAGACCCAGTACTTC CASSQGPGETQYF TRBJ2-5 TRBV18 . .
TGTGCCAGCAGCTTGGGGACAGGGCGCTACGAGCAGTACTTC CASSLGTGRYEQYF TRBJ2-7 TRBV11-2 TRBD1 .
TGTGCCAGCAGCTCCCCTAAGACGCCGGGACACACCTACGAGCAGTACTTC CASSSPKTPGHTYEQYF TRBJ2-7 TRBV7-2 . .
TGCGCCAGCAGCTTGGGTCGAGCGGTTACCTACGAGCAGTACTTC CASSLGRAVTYEQYF TRBJ2-7 TRBV5-1 . .
TGTGCCAGCAGCTTGTTGGGGGACGAGACCCAGTACTTC CASSLLGDETQYF TRBJ2-5 TRBV5-4 . .
TGCGCCAGCAGCCAAGAACCGGGCGGGGGGGCCTATGAGCAGTTCTTC CASSQEPGGGAYEQFF TRBJ2-1 TRBV4-1 TRBD2 .
TGCGCCAGCAGCTTCGAAGGGGCCTACAATGAGCAGTTCTTC CASSFEGAYNEQFF TRBJ2-1 TRBV5-1 . .
TGTGCCAGCAGCTCTTACCCCTCGGGACAGGGCCCCCGAAGGGAGACCCAGTACTTC CASSSYPSGQGPRRETQYF TRBJ2-5 TRBV27 TRBD1 .
TGTGCCAGCGGATTGTTGCGGGAGCCCGATGAGCAGTTCTTC CASGLLREPDEQFF TRBJ2-1 TRBV27 TRBD2 .
TGCAGCGTTTTCAGCGGGGGGGCCTACAATGAGCAGTTCTTC CSVFSGGAYNEQFF TRBJ2-1 TRBV29-1 TRBD2 .
TGTGCCAGCAGTTTCCCGGGACTAGCGGTCAATGAGCAGTTCTTC CASSFPGLAVNEQFF TRBJ2-1 TRBV27 TRBD2 .
TGTGCCAGCAGCTTTAGGACAGGCTACGAGCAGTACTTC CASSFRTGYEQYF TRBJ2-7 TRBV5-4 TRBD1 .
TGTGCCAGCAGCCAAGAAGGGTTCAGCACAGATACGCAGTATTTT CASSQEGFSTDTQYF TRBJ2-3 TRBV4-2 . once
TGTGCCAGCAGCCCCCGACTAGCGGGAGTTACGGATACGCAGTATTTT CASSPRLAGVTDTQYF TRBJ2-3 TRBV7-8 TRBD2 .
TGTGCCAGTAGTCTAAAGGTCAGACAGGGGGCCTACAATGAGCAGTTCTTC CASSLKVRQGAYNEQFF TRBJ2-1 TRBV19 TRBD1 .
TGCGCCAGCAGCCAAGTCCTGGGTAACTATGGCTACACCTTC CASSQVLGNYGYTF TRBJ1-2 TRBV4-3 . .
TGTGCCAGCAGCGTCGACGGAATGAACACTGAAGCTTTCTTT CASSVDGMNTEAFF TRBJ1-1 TRBV9 . .
TGTGCCAGCAGTTTATCTTATCTAGCGGGAGGGCCGAATGAGCAGTTCTTC CASSLSYLAGGPNEQFF TRBJ2-1 TRBV27 TRBD2 .
TGTGCCAGCAGTCAACAGGCGAACACTGAAGCTTTCTTT CASSQQANTEAFF TRBJ1-1 TRBV2 . .
TGTGCCAGCAGTTTTATGGGGGGCACAGATACGCAGTATTTT CASSFMGGTDTQYF TRBJ2-3 TRBV27 . .
TGTGCCAGCAGCGTAGCCGGCCTGGGGACTGAAGCTTTCTTT CASSVAGLGTEAFF TRBJ1-1 TRBV9 . .
TGTGCCAGTAGTATGGAAGGGGTCTATGGCTACACCTTC CASSMEGVYGYTF TRBJ1-2 TRBV19 . .
TGTGCCAGCAGCCAAGAAACATTTGGGTACACCGGGGAGCTGTTTTTT CASSQETFGYTGELFF TRBJ2-2 TRBV14 . .